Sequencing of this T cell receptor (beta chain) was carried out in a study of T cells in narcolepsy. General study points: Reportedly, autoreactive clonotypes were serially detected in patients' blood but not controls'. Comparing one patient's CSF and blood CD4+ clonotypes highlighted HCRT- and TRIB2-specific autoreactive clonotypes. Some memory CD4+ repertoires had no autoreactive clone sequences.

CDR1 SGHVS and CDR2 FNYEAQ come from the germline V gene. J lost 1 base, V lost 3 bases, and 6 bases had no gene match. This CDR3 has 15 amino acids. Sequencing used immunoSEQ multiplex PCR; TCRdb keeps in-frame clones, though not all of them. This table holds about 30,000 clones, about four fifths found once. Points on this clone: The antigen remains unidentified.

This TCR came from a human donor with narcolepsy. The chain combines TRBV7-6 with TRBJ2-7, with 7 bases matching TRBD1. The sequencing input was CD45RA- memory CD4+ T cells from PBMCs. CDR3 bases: TGTGCCAGCAGCTTCGGGACAGAAGAATCCTACGAGCAGTACTTC. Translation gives CASSFGTEESYEQYF.